The TCR delta chain described here comes from a study of γδ T cells in repeated Plasmodium falciparum infection. Regarding the study as a whole: Many TCRgamma sequences overlapped between individuals in stable Vgamma9/Vdelta2+ repertoires.

Flow sorting of PBMC yielded separate Vgamma9/Vdelta2+ and Vdelta2-negative gammadelta T cell populations for bulk repertoire analysis. TCRdb re-called the multiplex PCR reads through CATT. Counted here are 40,000 to 55,000 delta-chain clones, about 2% occurring once; the ten biggest clones make up approximately 25%. The CDR3 consists of 21 residues. Germline loops: CDR1 GEAIGNYY, CDR2 EKD. This clone was observed a few times. Its antigen remains unidentified. It is likely a read error: a sequence one base away is far more abundant. In the same sample, other DNA sequences code for this CDR3. Sequenced material: gamma-delta T cells from blood. The V gene is TRDV2; the J gene was not called; the DNA was not used to check the table's D call, TRDD3. The origin of this receptor is a pool of human donors (malaria-infected and uninfected, not separated). In DNA, the CDR3 is TGTGCCTCCCGACCGAAATACCTTTACTACTGGGGGATACGGGACACCGATAAACTCATCTTC. The encoded protein is CASRPKYLYYWGIRDTDKLIF.